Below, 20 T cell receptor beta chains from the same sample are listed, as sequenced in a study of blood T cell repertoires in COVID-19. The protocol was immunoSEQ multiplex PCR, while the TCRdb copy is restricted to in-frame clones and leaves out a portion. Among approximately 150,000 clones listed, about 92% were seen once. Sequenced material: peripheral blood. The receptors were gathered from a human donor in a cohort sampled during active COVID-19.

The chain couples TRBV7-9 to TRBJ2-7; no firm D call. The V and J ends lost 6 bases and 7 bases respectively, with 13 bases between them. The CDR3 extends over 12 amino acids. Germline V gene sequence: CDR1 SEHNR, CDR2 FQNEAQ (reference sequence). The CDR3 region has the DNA TGTGCCAGCAGGCGTGGGTCTAGGGAGCAGTACTTC. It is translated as CASRRGSREQYF. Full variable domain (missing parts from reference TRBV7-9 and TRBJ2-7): DTGVSQNPRHKITKRGQNVTFRCDPISEHNRLYWYRQTLGQGPEFLTYFQNEAQLEKSRLLSDRFSAERPKGSFSTLEIQRTEQGDSAMYLCASRRGSREQYFGPGTRLTVT.

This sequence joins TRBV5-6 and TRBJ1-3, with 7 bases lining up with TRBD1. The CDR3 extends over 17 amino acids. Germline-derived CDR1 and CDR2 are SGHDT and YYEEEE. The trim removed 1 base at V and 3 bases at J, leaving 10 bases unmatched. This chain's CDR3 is CASSLFQTGKSGNTIYF. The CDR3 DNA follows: TGTGCCAGCAGCTTGTTTCAGACAGGGAAGAGTGGAAACACCATATATTTT. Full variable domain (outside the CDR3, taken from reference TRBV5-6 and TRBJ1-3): DAGVTQSPTHLIKTRGQQVTLRCSPKSGHDTVSWYQQALGQGPQFIFQYYEEEERQRGNFPDRFSGHQFPNYSSELNVNALLLGDSALYLCASSLFQTGKSGNTIYFGEGSWLTVV.

This CDR3 is CASSPNAGAGYGYTF. The DNA for the CDR3 is TGCGCCAGCAGTCCTAATGCGGGCGCTGGCTATGGCTACACCTTC. This rearrangement joins TRBV5-1 to TRBJ1-2; no clear D. Trimming left V 5 bases short and J 4 bases short, with 18 bases between. The CDR3 is made up of 15 amino acids. Germline assignment: CDR1 SGHRS and CDR2 YFSETQ. Filled out from reference TRBV5-1 and TRBJ1-2, the complete variable domain reads KAGVTQTPRYLIKTRGQQVTLSCSPISGHRSVSWYQQTPGQGLQFLFEYFSETQRNKGNFPGRFSGRQFSNSRSEMNVSTLELGDSALYLCASSPNAGAGYGYTFGSGTRLTVV.

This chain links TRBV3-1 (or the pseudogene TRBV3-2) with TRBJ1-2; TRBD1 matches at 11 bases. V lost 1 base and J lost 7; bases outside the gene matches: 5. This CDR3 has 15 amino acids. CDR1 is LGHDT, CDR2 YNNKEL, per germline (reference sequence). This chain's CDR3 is CASSQAGQGAPGYTF. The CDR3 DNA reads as TGTGCCAGCAGCCAAGCCGGACAGGGGGCGCCTGGCTACACCTTC.

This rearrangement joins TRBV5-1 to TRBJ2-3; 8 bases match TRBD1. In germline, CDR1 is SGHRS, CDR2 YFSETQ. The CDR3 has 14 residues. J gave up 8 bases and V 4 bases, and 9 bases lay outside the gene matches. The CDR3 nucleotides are TGCGCCAGCAGCCGAGGACAGGGTCAGGCTACGCAGTATTTT. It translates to CASSRGQGQATQYF.

CDR3: CASRTNRQRNNEQFF. CDR3 coding DNA: TGTGCCAGCAGGACCAATCGACAGAGAAACAATGAGCAGTTCTTC. This sequence joins TRBV25-1 and TRBJ2-1; D is possibly TRBD1 (5 bases). Germline-derived CDR1 and CDR2 are MGHDK and SYGVNS. The CDR3 is 15 residues long. Trimming left V 6 bases short and J 5 bases short, with 17 bases between.

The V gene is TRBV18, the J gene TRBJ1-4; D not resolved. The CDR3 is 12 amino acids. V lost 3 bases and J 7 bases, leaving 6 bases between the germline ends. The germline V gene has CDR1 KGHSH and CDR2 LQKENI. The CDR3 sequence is CASSPGGEKLFF. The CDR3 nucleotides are TGTGCCAGCTCACCCGGAGGTGAAAAACTGTTTTTT.

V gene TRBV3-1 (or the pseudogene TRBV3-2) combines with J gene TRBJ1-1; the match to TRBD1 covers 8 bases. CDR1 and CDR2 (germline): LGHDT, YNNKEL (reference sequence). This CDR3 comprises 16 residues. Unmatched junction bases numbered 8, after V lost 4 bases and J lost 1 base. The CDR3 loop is CASSPLTGVGNTEAFF. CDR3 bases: TGTGCCAGCAGCCCATTGACAGGGGTTGGGAACACTGAAGCTTTCTTT.

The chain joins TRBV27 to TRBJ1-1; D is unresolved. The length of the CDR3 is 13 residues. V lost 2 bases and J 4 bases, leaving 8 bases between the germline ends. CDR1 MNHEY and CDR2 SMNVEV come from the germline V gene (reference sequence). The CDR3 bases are TGTGCCAGCAGTTTAGCGGCTGGCACTGAAGCTTTCTTT. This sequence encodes CASSLAAGTEAFF.

The DNA for the CDR3 is TGTGCCAGCAGCCGAGGATTATTCGCAGGCTCCTACAATGAGCAGTTCTTC. Translating it yields CASSRGLFAGSYNEQFF. V is TRBV7-8 and J is TRBJ2-1, with D uncertain. CDR3 length equals 17 residues. V was clipped by 5 bases and J by 0 bases, with 17 bases between them. Germline loops: CDR1 SGHVS, CDR2 FQNEAQ.

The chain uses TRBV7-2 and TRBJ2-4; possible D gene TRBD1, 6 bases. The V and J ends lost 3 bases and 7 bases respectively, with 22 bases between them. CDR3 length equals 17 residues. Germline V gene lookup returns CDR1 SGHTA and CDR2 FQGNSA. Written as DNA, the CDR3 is TGTGCCAGCAGCTTCTTGGGGGCCCTGGTCCCTGGGAACATTCAGTACTTC. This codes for CASSFLGALVPGNIQYF. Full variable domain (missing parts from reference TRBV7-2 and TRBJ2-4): GAGVSQSPSNKVTEKGKDVELRCDPISGHTALYWYRQSLGQGLEFLIYFQGNSAPDKSGLPSDRFSAERTGGSVSTLTIQRTQQEDSAVYLCASSFLGALVPGNIQYFGAGTRLSVL.

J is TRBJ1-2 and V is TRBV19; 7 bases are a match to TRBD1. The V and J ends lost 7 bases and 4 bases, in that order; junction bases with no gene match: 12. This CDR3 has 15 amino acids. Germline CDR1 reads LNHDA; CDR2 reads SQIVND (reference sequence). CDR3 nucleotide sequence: TGTGCCAGTATCCCCGGACAGGTTGGGGGCTATGGCTACACCTTC. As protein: CASIPGQVGGYGYTF.

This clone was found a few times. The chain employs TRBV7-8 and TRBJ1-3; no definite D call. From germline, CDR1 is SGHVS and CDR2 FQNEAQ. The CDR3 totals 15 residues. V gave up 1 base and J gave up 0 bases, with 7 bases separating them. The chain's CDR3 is CASSLGPTSGNTIYF. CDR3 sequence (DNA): TGTGCCAGCAGCTTAGGCCCTACCTCTGGAAACACCATATATTTT.

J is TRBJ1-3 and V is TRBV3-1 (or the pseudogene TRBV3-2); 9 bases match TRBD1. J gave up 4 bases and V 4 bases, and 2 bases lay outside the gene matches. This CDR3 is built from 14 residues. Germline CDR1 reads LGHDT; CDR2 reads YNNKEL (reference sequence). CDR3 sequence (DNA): TGTGCCAGCAGCCGGACAGGGGACGGAAACACCATATATTTT. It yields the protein CASSRTGDGNTIYF.

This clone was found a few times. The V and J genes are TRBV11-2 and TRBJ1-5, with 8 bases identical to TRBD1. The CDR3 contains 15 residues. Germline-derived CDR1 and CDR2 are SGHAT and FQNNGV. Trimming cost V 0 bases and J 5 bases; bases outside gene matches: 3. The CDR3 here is CASSLEAGGDQPQHF. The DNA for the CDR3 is TGTGCCAGCAGCTTAGAAGCAGGGGGCGATCAGCCCCAGCATTTT.

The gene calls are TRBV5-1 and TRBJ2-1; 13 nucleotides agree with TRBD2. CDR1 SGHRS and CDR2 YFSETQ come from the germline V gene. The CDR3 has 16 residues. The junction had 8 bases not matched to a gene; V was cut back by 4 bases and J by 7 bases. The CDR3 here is CASSISLAGGQNEQFF. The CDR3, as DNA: TGCGCCAGCAGCATTTCACTAGCGGGGGGGCAAAATGAGCAGTTCTTC.

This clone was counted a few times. Here the CDR3 reads CASSQVRENTEAFF. Written as DNA, the CDR3 is TGTGCCAGCAGCCAAGTTCGGGAGAACACTGAAGCTTTCTTT. This chain connects TRBV3-1 (or the pseudogene TRBV3-2) to TRBJ1-1; no clear D gene. This CDR3 has 14 residues. CDR1 and CDR2 (germline): LGHDT, YNNKEL (reference sequence). V was cut by 1 base and J by 1 base, with 7 bases left in between.

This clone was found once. CDR3 protein: CASSSGTGVEINEAFF. CDR3 DNA: TGTGCCAGCAGTTCCGGGACAGGGGTTGAGATCAATGAAGCTTTCTTT. The chain uses TRBV27 and TRBJ1-1; TRBD1 aligns across 10 bases. V trimming: 4 bases; J trimming: 7 bases; junction bases outside the gene matches: 12. There are 16 residues in the CDR3. Per germline, CDR1 MNHEY and CDR2 SMNVEV (reference sequence).

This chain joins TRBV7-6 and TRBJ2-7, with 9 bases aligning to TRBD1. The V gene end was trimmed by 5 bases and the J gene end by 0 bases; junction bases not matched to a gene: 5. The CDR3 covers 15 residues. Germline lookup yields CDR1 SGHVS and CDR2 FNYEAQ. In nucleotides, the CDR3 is TGTGCCAGCAGCCTGGGACAGGGCCTCTCCTACGAGCAGTACTTC. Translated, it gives CASSLGQGLSYEQYF.

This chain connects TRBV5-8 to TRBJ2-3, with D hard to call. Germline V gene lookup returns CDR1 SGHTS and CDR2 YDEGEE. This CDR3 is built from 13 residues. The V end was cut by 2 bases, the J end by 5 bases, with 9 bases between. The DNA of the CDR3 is TGTGCCAGCAGCTTTGGTCGCGGAGATACGCAGTATTTT. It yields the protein CASSFGRGDTQYF.